This entry concerns a single T cell receptor beta chain. What this receptor recognizes is not known. No base quality information exists; no much larger clone differs at one position. The entire amount of isolated RNA was reverse transcribed using the High Capacity cDNA Reverse Transcription Kit, so the sequenced TCRB transcripts were expressed ones. Deep immunoSEQ sequencing was performed on naive, central memory and regulatory T cell samples, with an average of roughly 3.5 million total reads per sample. Sorted cells were lysed in RLT buffer and RNA was extracted with DNase-treated RNeasy Micro or Mini kits, depending on cell number. Each cell subset was processed on its own to prevent cross-contamination, while patient and healthy donor samples were processed together. The immunoSEQ multiplex PCR was used to amplify TCRB sequences from cDNA, generating 87-bp fragments that spanned the CDR3 region. The amplicons were sequenced using the Illumina HiSeq platform. The authors processed their data as follows. PCR bias was computationally corrected using synthetic template baselines, reads within Hamming distance 2 were collapsed, and singletons that could not be merged were discarded. By aligning reads against IMGT, V, D and J genes, CDR3 length, and insertions or deletions at six rearrangement sites were assigned. Within each subset, clonotype counts were normalized to the number of sorted cells before true diversity and Gini coefficients were calculated with the tcR R package. Repertoire sharing was quantified using the overlap coefficient calculated on TCRB nucleotide sequences. Out-of-frame TCRB sequences from naive cells were analyzed to stand in for the pre-selection repertoire. Here the immuneACCESS table is served through TCRdb, limited to in-frame sequences with V and J called. Missing clones are a known gap in these copies; in checked studies unresolved V genes cover under half, and the rest lacks a known reason. V, J and clone size are taken as reported in that table, and D and trimming were inferred from the DNA itself. For this sample the table gives around 160,000 clones, of which roughly 63% were detected only once. About 0.091% of the sample goes to the ten largest clones.

A single peripheral blood draw of about 116 mL on average was collected from each donor into heparinised tubes. Using a panel that included CD45RO, CCR7, CD25, CD127, CD95 and CD27, naive, central memory, regulatory and stem cell-like memory CD4+ T cells were sorted on a BD FACSAria II. A purity above 98% was achieved for all sorted populations. Right away, PBMCs were isolated by Lymphoprep density gradient centrifugation and were stained directly, with no culture step. To minimize batch effects, samples were stained and sorted in pairs, one healthy donor with one patient per experiment. These data come from a study of beta chain features in type 1 diabetes (dated by TCRdb to between 2018 and 2020). At the level of the whole study: Mean age, gender distribution, total cell number and subset yield did not differ between patients and healthy donors. A total of roughly 98,000,000 sorted cells were examined across all samples, and a strong correlation was observed between cell number per subset and RNA yield. The study compared TCRB repertoires of sorted circulating CD4+ T cell subsets between recently diagnosed type 1 diabetes patients and matched healthy donors. Whereas all 28 donors provided naive and central memory subsets, regulatory and stem cell-like memory subsets were isolated from just 8 patients and roughly eight healthy donors.

There are 12 amino acids in the CDR3, from cysteine to phenylalanine inclusive. The entry retains the CDR3 DNA only, 36 bases that are in frame from base 1. The germline V gene supplies CDR1 SGHTA and CDR2 FQGNSA. The germline ends are 7 bases apart after V is trimmed by 3 bases and J by 8 bases. General study outcomes and caveats: Fewer insertions and more nucleotide deletions at VDJ recombination sites were observed in patients with type 1 diabetes, implying thymic rearrangement abnormalities. PCR may preferentially amplify shorter templates, but because patient and control samples were amplified and corrected together, any resulting skew would affect both groups equally. Sequencing cDNA rather than genomic DNA could over-represent highly expressing activated cells, although activation and CD3 levels did not differ between groups. Type 1 diabetes patients showed a moderate but significant shortening of TCRB CDR3 length in all four CD4+ subsets. HLA sub-analyses involved small numbers of individuals, so any influence of HLA type on TCRB rearrangement remained unresolved. Naive, central memory and regulatory TCRB repertoires appeared to be more alike among patients than among healthy donors.

The specimen sequenced was naive CD4+ T cells from blood. The cell subset or site tag for this specimen amounts to: true naive CD4+ T cells. The V and J genes are TRBV7-2 and TRBJ2-2; the D segment cannot be called with confidence. The TCR comes from a young man with type 1 diabetes. The DNA sequence is given as TGTGCCAGCAGCTTTCCCAGGGGGGAGCTGTTTTTT. Its protein product is CASSFPRGELFF.